This entry lists 26 T cell receptor beta chains sequenced from one sample in a study of radiation and T cells in renal cell carcinoma. The treatment is: 15 Gy SBRT to primary tumor, nephrectomy 4 weeks later. Measured with immunoSEQ multiplex PCR; TCRdb has only the in-frame clones, and not every one. Among 15,000 to 20,000 clones listed, about 50% were seen once. The source material was tumor tissue, sampled from a patient whose treatment included radiotherapy and nephrectomy. Receptors originate from a man aged 45 to 65 with renal cell carcinoma.

The CDR3 DNA sequence: TGTGCCAGCGCCGACGGGACAGGGAACGGCTACACCTTC. Its translation is CASADGTGNGYTF. The chain recombines TRBV6-5 with TRBJ1-2; 9 bases match TRBD1. Per germline, CDR1 MNHEY and CDR2 SVGAGI. The CDR3 totals 13 residues. Unmatched junction bases numbered 9, after V lost 8 bases and J lost 8 bases.

The chain couples TRBV4-1 to TRBJ2-1; D not certain. This CDR3 region has 16 residues. The V and J ends lost 1 base and 2 bases respectively, with 12 bases between them. Germline-derived CDR1 and CDR2 are MGHRA and YSYEKL. DNA for the CDR3: TGCGCCAGCAGCCAAGGTCCCACAGCGACCTACAATGAGCAGTTCTTC. Protein: CASSQGPTATYNEQFF.

The chain recombines TRBV5-1 with TRBJ2-7; 8 nucleotides line up with TRBD1. CDR1 SGHRS and CDR2 YFSETQ come from the germline V gene. Trimming took 2 bases from V and 6 from J; bases not matched to a gene: 1. This CDR3 has 12 amino acids. The CDR3 DNA sequence: TGCGCCAGCAGCTTTACAGGGGGCGAGCAGTACTTC. Protein: CASSFTGGEQYF.

The chain is built from TRBV19 and TRBJ1-1; a weak D match, TRBD1 (5 bases). CDR1 is LNHDA and CDR2 is SQIVND in the germline V gene (reference sequence). Trimming stripped 7 bases from V and 0 bases from J, with 24 bases between. The CDR3 sequence is 18 residues long. CDR3 loop: CASKASRGGRYMNTEAFF. CDR3 DNA: TGTGCCAGTAAGGCCTCGCGGGGGGGTCGTTACATGAACACTGAAGCTTTCTTT.

This clone came up once. This rearrangement joins TRBV19 to TRBJ2-5; D may correspond to TRBD1 or TRBD2 (5 bases each). The CDR3 runs 15 residues. Trimming took off 4 bases at V and 7 bases at J, with 19 bases between the two ends. Germline V lookup: CDR1 LNHDA, CDR2 SQIVND (reference sequence). The CDR3 here is CASSTSIGGPGTQYF. DNA of the CDR3: TGTGCCAGTAGTACCTCTATTGGGGGTCCGGGGACCCAGTACTTC.

The V gene is TRBV30, the J gene TRBJ2-6, with D perhaps TRBD1 (6 bases). Germline CDR1 and CDR2: GTSNPN and SVGIG (reference sequence). V dropped 0 bases and J dropped 4 bases, with 10 bases sitting between them. The CDR3 consists of 15 residues. In DNA, the CDR3 is TGTGCCTGGAGTGTAGGGGGTTCCGGGGCCAACGTCCTGACTTTC. Protein sequence: CAWSVGGSGANVLTF.

The V and J genes are TRBV19 and TRBJ2-2; 9 bases match TRBD1. Trimming cost V 9 bases and J 6 bases; bases outside gene matches: 8. The CDR3 covers 14 residues. Germline values: CDR1 LNHDA, CDR2 SQIVND (reference sequence). CDR3 in DNA: TGTGCCAGCTCCGGGACAGGGAATGCCGGGGAGCTGTTTTTT. Translation: CASSGTGNAGELFF. The full variable domain, completed using reference TRBV19 and TRBJ2-2, is DGGITQSPKYLFRKEGQNVTLSCEQNLNHDAMYWYRQDPGQGLRLIYYSQIVNDFQKGDIAEGYSVSREKKESFPLTVTSAQKNPTAFYLCASSGTGNAGELFFGEGSRLTVL.

This clone appeared a single time. The gene calls are TRBV6-1 and TRBJ2-7, with 12 bases identical to TRBD2. The V and J ends lost 7 bases and 0 bases, in that order; junction bases with no gene match: 4. The CDR3 has 15 amino acids. The V gene's germline CDR1 is MNHNS and CDR2 SASEGT. CDR3 region: CASIRLAGASYEQYF. The CDR3 DNA reads as TGTGCCAGCATAAGACTAGCGGGGGCCTCCTACGAGCAGTACTTC.

The V and J genes are TRBV6-5 and TRBJ2-1; perhaps TRBD1 as D (5 bases). The germline V gene has CDR1 MNHEY and CDR2 SVGAGI. Trimming pared 6 bases from V and 10 bases from J, leaving 16 bases between. This CDR3 has 13 amino acids. This CDR3 is CASSGDIRGEQFF. For the CDR3, the DNA is TGTGCCAGCAGCGGCGATATTAGGGGAGAGCAGTTCTTC.

This rearrangement joins TRBV2 to TRBJ2-7; 9 bases fit TRBD2. J was trimmed by 7 bases and V by 4 bases; bases with no gene match: 8. CDR1 is SNHLY, CDR2 FYNNEI, per germline. This CDR3 spans 14 amino acids. The CDR3 protein is CASSVASGTVEQYF. CDR3 nucleotides: TGTGCCAGCAGTGTGGCTAGCGGGACCGTAGAGCAGTACTTC.

The chain employs TRBV19 and TRBJ1-1; no firm D call. The germline V gene encodes CDR1 LNHDA and CDR2 SQIVND (reference sequence). V dropped 5 bases and J dropped 1 base, with 11 bases sitting between them. The CDR3 loop spans 14 amino acids. The CDR3 loop is CASSRTYTNTEAFF. The CDR3, as DNA: TGTGCCAGTAGTCGGACGTATACGAACACTGAAGCTTTCTTT.

The chain couples TRBV9 to TRBJ2-7; D is ambiguous. The CDR3 length is 12 residues. Germline lookup yields CDR1 SGDLS and CDR2 YYNGEE. Trimming cost V 5 bases and J 3 bases, with 9 bases left between them. The CDR3 loop reads CASSSQYYEQYF. CDR3 DNA: TGTGCCAGCAGTTCTCAGTACTACGAGCAGTACTTC.

This rearrangement joins TRBV5-1 to TRBJ2-3, with D possibly matching TRBD2 (6 bases). Looked up from germline, CDR1 is SGHRS and CDR2 is YFSETQ. The CDR3 sequence is 14 residues long. Trimming shortened V by 1 base and J by 4 bases, and 10 bases separated the two germline ends. CDR3 sequence reads: CASSLSGEADTQYF. CDR3 DNA: TGCGCCAGCAGCTTGTCGGGAGAAGCAGATACGCAGTATTTT.

The chain joins TRBV30 to TRBJ2-3; possible D gene TRBD2, 6 bases. Germline CDR1 GTSNPN, CDR2 SVGIG (reference sequence). V was trimmed by 2 bases and J by 2 bases, leaving 11 bases between them. The CDR3 loop spans 14 amino acids. Here the CDR3 reads CAWSLEGLTDTQYF. Written as DNA, the CDR3 is TGTGCCTGGAGTCTCGAGGGACTCACAGATACGCAGTATTTT.

The rearrangement joins TRBV5-1 to TRBJ2-3; D gene uncertain. This CDR3 is 14 amino acids long. Germline loops: CDR1 SGHRS, CDR2 YFSETQ. The germline V and J ends were trimmed by 0 bases and 1 base, with 6 bases remaining between them. The CDR3 spells CASSLAGGTDTQYF. CDR3 coding DNA: TGCGCCAGCAGCTTGGCTGGCGGCACAGATACGCAGTATTTT.

The gene calls are TRBV19 and TRBJ1-2; D is unresolved. The CDR3 runs to 16 residues. Trimming removed 1 base at V and 7 bases at J, with 19 bases between. Germline CDR1 is LNHDA and CDR2 is SQIVND (reference sequence). The CDR3 reads CASSIVRPSLLSGYTF. CDR3 sequence (DNA): TGTGCCAGTAGTATAGTTCGGCCCAGCCTCCTGAGTGGCTACACCTTC. The full variable domain, with the rest looked up from reference TRBV19 and TRBJ1-2, is DGGITQSPKYLFRKEGQNVTLSCEQNLNHDAMYWYRQDPGQGLRLIYYSQIVNDFQKGDIAEGYSVSREKKESFPLTVTSAQKNPTAFYLCASSIVRPSLLSGYTFGSGTRLTVV.

V gene TRBV19 combines with J gene TRBJ2-1; D is unclear. Germline CDR1 reads LNHDA; CDR2 reads SQIVND (reference sequence). Trimming took 3 bases from V and 10 from J, leaving 10 bases between them. The CDR3 runs to 12 residues. CDR3 coding DNA: TGTGCCAGTAGTATGGCTGCTGGGGAGCAGTTCTTC. It specifies CASSMAAGEQFF.

This chain uses TRBV29-1 with TRBJ2-1, with no clear D. The ends were cut back, 3 bases at V and 5 bases at J, with 11 bases in the middle. CDR3 length equals 13 residues. In germline, CDR1 is SQVTM, CDR2 ANQGSEA. CDR3 protein: CSVDVGGHNEQFF. DNA for the CDR3: TGCAGCGTTGATGTAGGTGGTCACAATGAGCAGTTCTTC.

The chain employs TRBV6-5 and TRBJ1-2, with 7 bases fitting TRBD1. This CDR3 is built from 14 residues. Germline CDR1 is MNHEY and CDR2 is SVGAGI. V lost 4 bases, J lost 4 bases, and 6 bases stayed unmatched. CDR3 region: CASSFDRAPYGYTF. CDR3 DNA: TGTGCCAGCAGTTTCGACAGGGCCCCCTATGGCTACACCTTC.

This clone has more than one count but fewer than ten. J is TRBJ2-3 and V is TRBV7-2; 14 bases fit TRBD2. Trimming removed 4 bases from V and 6 bases from J; junction bases left unmatched: 6. Germline CDR1 reads SGHTA; CDR2 reads FQGNSA. This CDR3 has 16 residues. The CDR3 region is CASSSGLAGGRDTQYF. CDR3 sequence (DNA): TGTGCCAGCAGCTCCGGACTAGCGGGGGGTCGGGATACGCAGTATTTT.

The rearrangement uses TRBV7-8 and TRBJ2-5; 8 bases agree with TRBD2. The CDR3 is 16 amino acids. The germline gives CDR1 SGHVS, CDR2 FQNEAQ. Trimming at V came to 5 bases and at J to 1 base, leaving 9 bases not matched to a gene. The CDR3: CASSLNSGAFQETQYF. DNA for the CDR3: TGTGCCAGCAGCCTCAATAGCGGGGCCTTCCAAGAGACCCAGTACTTC.

V is TRBV5-1 and J is TRBJ2-7, with 10 bases fitting TRBD1. The CDR3 is made up of 14 amino acids. The trim removed 7 bases at V and 2 bases at J, leaving 6 bases unmatched. Germline V gives CDR1 SGHRS, CDR2 YFSETQ. This CDR3 is CASARDRGTYEQYF. In nucleotides, the CDR3 is TGCGCCAGCGCTAGGGACAGGGGAACCTACGAGCAGTACTTC.

In DNA, the CDR3 is TGCAGCGTTGATGCGGGACAAAAACTGTTTTTT. The encoded protein is CSVDAGQKLFF. The J gene is TRBJ1-4, the V gene TRBV29-1; D perhaps matches TRBD1 (5 bases). Germline V CDR1 and CDR2: SQVTM, ANQGSEA. This CDR3 comprises 11 residues. Trimming took off 3 bases at V and 9 bases at J, with 8 bases between the two ends.

V usage is TRBV5-4 and J usage is TRBJ2-1; a possible D gene is TRBD1 (5 bases). The CDR3 sequence is 12 residues long. Trimming shortened V by 3 bases and J by 9 bases, and 10 bases separated the two germline ends. CDR1 and CDR2 (germline): SGHNT, YYREEE (reference sequence). This CDR3 is CASSSGAGEQFF. The DNA of the CDR3 is TGTGCCAGCAGCTCTGGGGCTGGTGAGCAGTTCTTC. The complete variable domain, with remaining parts taken from reference TRBV5-4 and TRBJ2-1, reads ETGVTQSPTHLIKTRGQQVTLRCSSQSGHNTVSWYQQALGQGPQFIFQYYREEENGRGNFPPRFSGLQFPNYSSELNVNALELDDSALYLCASSSGAGEQFFGPGTRLTVL.

This clone has only a few counts. The chain recombines TRBV5-1 with TRBJ2-1, with D perhaps matching TRBD1 or TRBD2 (5 bases each). Trimming stripped 9 bases from V and 1 base from J, with 26 bases between. The CDR3 runs to 18 residues. Per the germline V gene, CDR1 is SGHRS and CDR2 is YFSETQ. CDR3 residues: CANEIPGTRGGSYNEQFF. CDR3 DNA sequence: TGCGCCAACGAAATTCCCGGGACGCGAGGTGGGTCCTACAATGAGCAGTTCTTC.

The sample holds a few counts of this clone. V is TRBV2 and J is TRBJ1-1, with D maybe TRBD1 (5 bases). The V gene's germline CDR1 is SNHLY and CDR2 FYNNEI. V lost 3 bases, J lost 8 bases, and 7 bases lay in between. The CDR3 extends over 11 amino acids. CDR3 nucleotides: TGTGCCAGCAGTGAGGCAGGGGAAGCTTTCTTT. Translation gives CASSEAGEAFF. Using reference TRBV2 and TRBJ1-1 for the parts outside the CDR3, the full variable domain is EPEVTQTPSHQVTQMGQEVILRCVPISNHLYFYWYRQILGQKVEFLVSFYNNEISEKSEIFDDQFSVERPDGSNFTLKIRSTKLEDSAMYFCASSEAGEAFFGQGTRLTVV.